Sequencing of this T cell receptor (beta chain) was carried out in a study of control samples from healthy donors and cancer patients. Clones were sequenced by immunoSEQ multiplex PCR, and TCRdb holds only the in-frame ones, with some missing. The profile shows roughly 140,000 clones, 89% of them singletons. J lost 2 bases, V lost 1 base, and 0 bases had no gene match. This CDR3 spans 15 amino acids. Germline V gene data show CDR1 as LGHNA and CDR2 as YSLEER. This clonotype originated in a man younger than 40 in good health. The sample comprised blood. The chain couples TRBV4-3 to TRBJ1-4; 8 positions agree with TRBD1. CDR3 sequence (DNA): TGCGCCAGCAGCCAAGGGACAGGGACTAATGAAAAACTGTTTTTT. Translation gives CASSQGTGTNEKLFF.